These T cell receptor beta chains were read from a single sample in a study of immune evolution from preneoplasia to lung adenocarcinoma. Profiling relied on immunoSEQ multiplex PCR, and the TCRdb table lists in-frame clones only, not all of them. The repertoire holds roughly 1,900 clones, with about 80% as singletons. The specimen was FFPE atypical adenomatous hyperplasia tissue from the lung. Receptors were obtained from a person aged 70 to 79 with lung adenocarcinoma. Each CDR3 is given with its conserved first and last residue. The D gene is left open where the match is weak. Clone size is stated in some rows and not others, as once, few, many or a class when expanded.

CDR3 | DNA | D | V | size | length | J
CATKVAGGGTEAFF | TGTGCCACCAAAGTGGCGGGCGGTGGCACTGAAGCTTTCTTT | . | TRBV15 | . | 14 | TRBJ1-1
CAISESGQITEAFF | TGTGCCATCAGTGAGTCAGGACAAATCACTGAAGCTTTCTTT | . | TRBV10-3 | . | 14 | TRBJ1-1
CASRLGPYYEQYF | TGTGCCAGCAGGCTCGGACCTTACTACGAGCAGTACTTC | . | TRBV6-5 | . | 13 | TRBJ2-7
CASGLGQGTEQYF | TGTGCTAGTGGTTTGGGGCAGGGGACCGAGCAGTACTTC | . | TRBV12-5 | . | 13 | TRBJ2-7
CASSRGGVREKLFF | TGTGCCAGCAGTCGTGGGGGGGTGAGAGAAAAACTGTTTTTT | . | TRBV6-5 | once | 14 | TRBJ1-4
CASRGLGAWEQYF | TGTGCCAGCAGGGGACTAGGGGCTTGGGAGCAGTACTTC | TRBD2 | TRBV28 | large | 13 | TRBJ2-7
CASSLWSGGVYEQYF | TGTGCCAGCAGTTTATGGTCGGGGGGGGTCTACGAGCAGTACTTC | TRBD2 | TRBV28 | . | 15 | TRBJ2-7
CALRRESNEKLFF | TGTGCCTTAAGACGGGAAAGTAATGAAAAACTGTTTTTT | . | TRBV30 | . | 13 | TRBJ1-4
CASSFSENYGYTF | TGTGCCAGCAGCTTCTCGGAGAACTATGGCTACACCTTC | . | TRBV5-3 | . | 13 | TRBJ1-2
CASSLAQDNEQFF | TGTGCCAGCAGCTTAGCGCAGGACAATGAGCAGTTCTTC | . | TRBV7-8 | large | 13 | TRBJ2-1
CASSVGLRGGAPYEQYF | TGTGCCAGCAGCGTAGGTTTGCGGGGGGGGGCCCCCTACGAGCAGTACTTC | TRBD2 | TRBV9 | once | 17 | TRBJ2-7
CASSVRRRGNTEAFF | TGCGCCAGCAGTGTAAGACGGAGAGGGAACACTGAAGCTTTCTTT | . | TRBV10-2 | . | 15 | TRBJ1-1
CASSPGANEQFF | TGTGCCAGTAGTCCAGGGGCCAATGAGCAGTTCTTC | . | TRBV19 | . | 12 | TRBJ2-1
CASRKGDFNTEAFF | TGTGCCAGCAGAAAAGGGGACTTTAACACTGAAGCTTTCTTT | . | TRBV9 | . | 14 | TRBJ1-1
CASSQGAQGANVLTF | TGTGCCAGCAGCCAGGGGGCGCAGGGGGCCAACGTCCTGACTTTC | TRBD1 | TRBV28 | . | 15 | TRBJ2-6
CASSEWSNRGNEQYF | TGTGCCAGCAGTGAATGGTCCAACAGGGGCAACGAGCAGTACTTC | TRBD1 | TRBV6-1 | . | 15 | TRBJ2-7